These T cell receptor beta chains were read from a single sample in a study of response to subunit inactivated influenza vaccine. TCRdb recomputed calls from the RT-PCR reads with MiXCR, one row per CDR3 protein. The profile covers about 180,000 distinct CDR3 sequences, with around 9% appearing a single time and 11% taken by the ten largest. The material was non-naive T cells sorted from PBMCs, obtained on the day of vaccination. The receptors stem from a man aged 45-60 years who received an inactivated influenza vaccine. The conserved cysteine and the conserved F or W are not part of the CDR3 here.

TRBJ2-7 | TRBV5-1 | ASSVSTQTYEQY
TRBJ2-5 | TRBV6-1 | ASSDPPIETQY
TRBJ2-7 | TRBV6-2/TRBV6-3 | ASSSQLGGFDEQY
TRBJ2-3 | TRBV5-1 | ASSAVPSLTDTQY
TRBJ2-7 | TRBV27 | ASSLRPPGPYEQY
TRBJ1-5 | TRBV6-2/TRBV6-3 | ASSTNSNQPQH
TRBJ2-1 | TRBV2 | ASSSRTGTNEQF
TRBJ2-3 | TRBV7-7 | ASSPGLASDTQY
TRBJ2-1 | TRBV29-1 | SARRRLAGNNEQF
TRBJ2-2 | TRBV5-1 | ASSFSQGLTGELF
TRBJ2-4 | TRBV19 | ASSLFFGWGRDKNIQY